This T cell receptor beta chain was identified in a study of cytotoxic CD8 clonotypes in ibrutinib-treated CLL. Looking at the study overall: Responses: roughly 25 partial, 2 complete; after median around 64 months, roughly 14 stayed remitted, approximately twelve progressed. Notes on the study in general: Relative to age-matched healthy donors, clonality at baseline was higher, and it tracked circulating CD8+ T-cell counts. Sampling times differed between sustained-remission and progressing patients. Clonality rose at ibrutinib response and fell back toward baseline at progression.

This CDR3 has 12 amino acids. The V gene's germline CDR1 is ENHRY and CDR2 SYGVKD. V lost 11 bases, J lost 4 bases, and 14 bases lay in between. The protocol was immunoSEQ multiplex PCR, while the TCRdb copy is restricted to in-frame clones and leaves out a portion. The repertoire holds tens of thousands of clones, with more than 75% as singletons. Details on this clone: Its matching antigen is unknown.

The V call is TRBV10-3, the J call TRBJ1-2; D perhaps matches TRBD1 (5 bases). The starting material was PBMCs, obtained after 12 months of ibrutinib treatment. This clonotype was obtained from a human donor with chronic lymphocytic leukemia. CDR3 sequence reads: CAAAGTPYGYTF. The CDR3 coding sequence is TGTGCCGCCGCCGGGACCCCCTATGGCTACACCTTC.